The clone carrying this TCR beta chain was seen at least ten times. In TCRdb, the 5' RACE reads were re-called with MiXCR into one record per CDR3 protein. The sample records about 120,000 distinct CDR3 sequences, around 6.7% being singletons. Germline lookup yields CDR1 SGHTA and CDR2 FQGNSA. Trimming pared 4 bases from V and 8 bases from J, leaving 20 bases between. The CDR3 is made up of 15 amino acids. This sample was included in a study of T cells after yellow fever vaccination. The clonotype comes from a man younger than 35 who received the YFV17D yellow fever vaccine. The J gene is TRBJ1-2, the V gene TRBV7-2; D may be TRBD1 (6 bases). The material sequenced was CD4+ T cells sorted from PBMCs, taken 45 days after the first yellow fever vaccination. CDR3 protein: CASSSPTGYRWGYTF. CDR3 in DNA: TGTGCCAGCAGCTCCCCAACAGGGTACAGGTGGGGCTACACCTTC.